The 10 T cell receptor beta chains presented below share a single source sample, sequenced in a study of blood T cell repertoires in COVID-19. Libraries were prepared by immunoSEQ multiplex PCR; TCRdb keeps only in-frame clonotypes and omits some of them. The top ten hold 4.2% of the sample, which has 200,000 to 300,000 clones, around 84% seen once. Sequencing input: peripheral blood. These receptors were taken from a man aged 55 to 70 with acute or convalescent COVID-19.

This chain links TRBV11-2 with TRBJ2-1, with a possible D match to TRBD1 (5 bases). V gave up 5 bases and J gave up 0 bases, with 8 bases separating them. The V gene's germline CDR1 is SGHAT and CDR2 FQNNGV. The CDR3 contains 14 residues. The CDR3 DNA sequence: TGTGCCAGCAGCCAGGGCGGCTCCTACAATGAGCAGTTCTTC. As protein: CASSQGGSYNEQFF.

The chain links TRBV9 to TRBJ2-1; D is ambiguous. Trimming left V 0 bases short and J 0 bases short, with 7 bases between. The CDR3 totals 15 residues. Germline V lookup: CDR1 SGDLS, CDR2 YYNGEE. Here the CDR3 reads CASSVEQSSYNEQFF. DNA of the CDR3: TGTGCCAGCAGCGTAGAACAGAGCTCCTACAATGAGCAGTTCTTC.

The chain links TRBV5-1 to TRBJ2-2, with a possible D match to TRBD2 (6 bases). This CDR3 spans 16 amino acids. Between the trimmed V and J ends, which lost 0 bases and 4 bases, there was a span of 13 bases. Germline-derived CDR1 and CDR2 are SGHRS and YFSETQ. CDR3 loop: CASSLAPDYSTGELFF. Here the CDR3 DNA reads TGCGCCAGCAGCTTGGCCCCGGACTATTCCACCGGGGAGCTGTTTTTT.

V and J are TRBV4-1 and TRBJ1-3; a possible D gene is TRBD1 (6 bases). Germline V gene lookup returns CDR1 MGHRA and CDR2 YSYEKL. The germline V and J ends were trimmed by 0 bases and 0 bases, with 15 bases remaining between them. CDR3 length equals 18 residues. In nucleotides, the CDR3 is TGCGCCAGCAGCCAAGATCAAGGGGGTACAAGCTCTGGAAACACCATATATTTT. Its translation: CASSQDQGGTSSGNTIYF.

The rearrangement links TRBV5-1 to TRBJ2-1; 7 positions agree with TRBD2. Trimming removed 4 bases from V and 2 bases from J; junction bases left unmatched: 6. The CDR3 has 15 amino acids. CDR1 SGHRS and CDR2 YFSETQ come from the germline V gene. CDR3 sequence (DNA): TGCGCCAGCAGCCCCCCAGCGGGGCCCTACAATGAGCAGTTCTTC. As protein: CASSPPAGPYNEQFF. The full variable domain, in which reference TRBV5-1 and TRBJ2-1 provide the parts outside the CDR3, is KAGVTQTPRYLIKTRGQQVTLSCSPISGHRSVSWYQQTPGQGLQFLFEYFSETQRNKGNFPGRFSGRQFSNSRSEMNVSTLELGDSALYLCASSPPAGPYNEQFFGPGTRLTVL.

The V call is TRBV7-9, the J call TRBJ1-6; 7 nucleotides match TRBD1. J gave up 9 bases and V 5 bases, and 13 bases lay outside the gene matches. Germline V gene lookup returns CDR1 SEHNR and CDR2 FQNEAQ (reference sequence). This CDR3 spans 16 amino acids. The DNA for the CDR3 is TGTGCCAGCAGCCTTACCCCAACTAACAGGGGTTCACCCCTCCACTTT. It codes for CASSLTPTNRGSPLHF.

In its sample, this clone was seen a few times. The gene calls are TRBV6-2 or TRBV6-3 and TRBJ2-2; 11 bases map to TRBD1. The V segment lost 5 bases and the J segment 3 bases; nucleotides outside the gene matches: 8. The germline V gene has CDR1 MNHEY and CDR2 SVGEGT. The CDR3 is 17 residues long. In DNA form, the CDR3 reads TGTGCCAGCAGTAGCCCTTGGACAGGGGGCTACACCGGGGAGCTGTTTTTT. Translating gives CASSSPWTGGYTGELFF.

The chain couples TRBV11-3 to TRBJ2-2; 8 nucleotides align to TRBD1. Germline V gene data show CDR1 as SGHNT and CDR2 as YENEEA. The CDR3 sequence is 18 residues long. V lost 4 bases, J lost 4 bases, and 14 bases stayed unmatched. CDR3 protein: CASSSLAQGQGSTGELFF. The CDR3 bases are TGTGCCAGCAGCTCCCTCGCTCAAGGACAGGGCAGCACCGGGGAGCTGTTTTTT. Full variable domain (outside the CDR3, taken from reference TRBV11-3 and TRBJ2-2): EAGVVQSPRYKIIEKKQPVAFWCNPISGHNTLYWYLQNLGQGPELLIRYENEEAVDDSQLPKDRFSAERLKGVDSTLKIQPAELGDSAVYLCASSSLAQGQGSTGELFFGEGSRLTVL.

The chain couples TRBV11-3 to TRBJ2-7; D is perhaps TRBD2 (5 bases). Germline CDR1 and CDR2: SGHNT and YENEEA. The CDR3 runs 12 residues. Trimming removed 2 bases from V and 6 bases from J, with 8 bases in between. The CDR3: CASSLRSGEQYF. The CDR3 DNA reads TGTGCCAGCAGCTTAAGGAGCGGCGAGCAGTACTTC.

This chain uses TRBV6-5 with TRBJ1-6; 8 positions agree with TRBD1. Germline V gene data show CDR1 as MNHEY and CDR2 as SVGAGI. The CDR3 contains 14 residues. The V segment lost 2 bases and the J segment 12 bases; nucleotides outside the gene matches: 6. The CDR3 here is CASSYRGQGRPLHF. DNA for the CDR3: TGTGCCAGCAGTTACCGCGGACAGGGAAGACCCCTCCACTTT.